The 8 T cell receptor beta chains reported below all come from one sample, sequenced in a study of T cell responses to AZD1222 COVID-19 vaccine. Some clones are missing from TCRdb's copy, which holds only in-frame ones; the method was immunoSEQ multiplex PCR. The sample has around 130,000 clones, about 90% seen once. The sequencing used peripheral blood, collected 28 days after the second dose of the MenACWY control vaccine. These receptors were obtained from an adult who received the MenACWY meningococcal vaccine as a control.

The V call is TRBV5-5, the J call TRBJ1-1, with D unclear. Germline V gene sequence: CDR1 SGHKS, CDR2 YYEKEE (reference sequence). The CDR3 runs 15 residues. V lost 0 bases, J lost 1 base, and 10 bases lay in between. The CDR3, as DNA: TGTGCCAGCAGCTTGGATTCCAGCCAGAACACTGAAGCTTTCTTT. It encodes CASSLDSSQNTEAFF.

The rearrangement uses TRBV9 and TRBJ2-1, with D possibly being TRBD2 (5 bases). CDR1 SGDLS and CDR2 YYNGEE come from the germline V gene. The V end was cut by 4 bases, the J end by 5 bases, with 10 bases between. CDR3 size: 13 residues. CDR3: CASSLGVDNEQFF. The CDR3 DNA sequence: TGTGCCAGCAGCCTCGGGGTAGACAATGAGCAGTTCTTC.

The CDR3 reads CASSEKRVNNSPLHF. The CDR3 DNA reads TGTGCCAGCAGTGAAAAGAGGGTCAACAATTCACCCCTCCACTTT. The rearrangement links TRBV2 to TRBJ1-6, with D uncertain. Trimming took off 2 bases at V and 7 bases at J, with 12 bases between the two ends. The CDR3 loop spans 15 amino acids. CDR1 SNHLY and CDR2 FYNNEI come from the germline V gene.

V is TRBV6-5 and J is TRBJ2-1; TRBD1 is a possible D gene (6 bases). The CDR3 covers 15 residues. Trimming left V 6 bases short and J 6 bases short, with 18 bases between. Looked up from germline, CDR1 is MNHEY and CDR2 is SVGAGI. CDR3: CASRGGHTVANEQFF. In DNA form, the CDR3 reads TGTGCCAGCAGAGGGGGTCACACGGTTGCCAATGAGCAGTTCTTC.

This clone was detected once. This chain joins TRBV6-2 or TRBV6-3 and TRBJ1-2; D might be TRBD1 (5 bases). V shed 0 bases and J shed 4 bases, with 6 bases lying between them. In germline, CDR1 is MNHEY, CDR2 SVGEGT. CDR3 length: 13 amino acids. CDR3 sequence (DNA): TGTGCCAGCAGTTACTCCGGGGGCTATGGCTACACCTTC. The encoded protein is CASSYSGGYGYTF.

This clone has only one observation. V is TRBV6-2 or TRBV6-3 and J is TRBJ2-3; TRBD2 matches 12 bases. This CDR3 has 18 residues. V shed 4 bases and J 1 base; nucleotides not matched to a gene: 9. Germline CDR1 reads MNHEY; CDR2 reads SVGEGT. The CDR3, as DNA: TGTGCCAGCAGTTTACTAGCGGGGGGCCCATCCGGCACAGATACGCAGTATTTT. It codes for CASSLLAGGPSGTDTQYF.

This rearrangement joins TRBV2 to TRBJ2-5; the match to TRBD2 covers 10 bases. Germline CDR1 reads SNHLY; CDR2 reads FYNNEI. J lost 5 bases, V lost 6 bases, and 9 bases had no gene match. The CDR3 length is 15 residues. The CDR3 DNA follows: TGTGCCAGCAGAAGGACTAGCGGATTTGAGGAGACCCAGTACTTC. Residues: CASRRTSGFEETQYF.

The chain couples TRBV14 to TRBJ2-1; weak D call: TRBD2 (5 bases). CDR1 is SGHDN and CDR2 is FVKESK in the germline V gene. Trimming shortened V by 3 bases and J by 9 bases, and 12 bases separated the two germline ends. The CDR3 extends over 13 amino acids. CDR3 loop: CASSHQVRGEQFF. CDR3 nucleotide sequence: TGTGCCAGCAGCCATCAGGTACGGGGTGAGCAGTTCTTC.